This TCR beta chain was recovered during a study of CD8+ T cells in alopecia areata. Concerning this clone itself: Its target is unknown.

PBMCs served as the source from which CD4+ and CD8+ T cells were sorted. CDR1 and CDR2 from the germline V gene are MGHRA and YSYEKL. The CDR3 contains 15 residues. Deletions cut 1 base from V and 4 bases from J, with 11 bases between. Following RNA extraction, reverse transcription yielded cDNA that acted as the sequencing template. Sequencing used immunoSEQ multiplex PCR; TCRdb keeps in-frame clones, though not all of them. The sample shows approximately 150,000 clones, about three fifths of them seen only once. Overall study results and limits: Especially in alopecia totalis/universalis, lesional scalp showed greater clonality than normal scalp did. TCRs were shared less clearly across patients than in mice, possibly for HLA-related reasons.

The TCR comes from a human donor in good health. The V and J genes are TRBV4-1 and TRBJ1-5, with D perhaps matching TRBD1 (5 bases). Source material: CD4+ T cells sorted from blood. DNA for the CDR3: TGCGCCAGCAGCCAAGTAAATACAGGAAATCAGCCCCAGCATTTT. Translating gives CASSQVNTGNQPQHF.